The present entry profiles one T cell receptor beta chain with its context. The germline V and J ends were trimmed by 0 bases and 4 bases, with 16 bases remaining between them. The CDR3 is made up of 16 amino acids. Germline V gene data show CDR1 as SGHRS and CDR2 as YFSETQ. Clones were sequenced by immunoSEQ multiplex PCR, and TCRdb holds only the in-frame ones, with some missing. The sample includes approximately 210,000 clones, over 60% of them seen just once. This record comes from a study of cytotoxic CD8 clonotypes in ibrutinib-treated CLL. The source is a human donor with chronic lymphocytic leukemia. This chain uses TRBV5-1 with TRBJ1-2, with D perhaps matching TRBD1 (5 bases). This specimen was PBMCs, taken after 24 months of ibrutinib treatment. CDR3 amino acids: CASSLAPDTKTYGYTF. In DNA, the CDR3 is TGCGCCAGCAGCTTGGCACCGGACACGAAGACCTATGGCTACACCTTC.